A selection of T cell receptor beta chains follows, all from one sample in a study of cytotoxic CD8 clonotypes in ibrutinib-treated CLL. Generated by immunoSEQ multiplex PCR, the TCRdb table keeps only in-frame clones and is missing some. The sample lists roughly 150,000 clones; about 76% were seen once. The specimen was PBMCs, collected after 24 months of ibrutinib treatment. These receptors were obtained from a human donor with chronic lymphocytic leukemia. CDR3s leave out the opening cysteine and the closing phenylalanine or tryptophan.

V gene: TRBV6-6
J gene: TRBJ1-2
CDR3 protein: ASSYSRTGAGYT

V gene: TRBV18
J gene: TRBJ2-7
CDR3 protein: ASSPTLDEQY

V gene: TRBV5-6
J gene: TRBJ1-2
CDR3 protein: ASSTGTGGYT

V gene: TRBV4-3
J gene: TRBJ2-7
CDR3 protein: ASSQPGTSRSYEQY

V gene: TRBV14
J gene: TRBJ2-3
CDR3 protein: ASSQDFGFYTDTQY

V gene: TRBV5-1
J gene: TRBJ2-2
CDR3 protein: ASRFPGRENTGELF

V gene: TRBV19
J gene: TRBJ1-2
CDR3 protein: ASSPPAWQILYGYT

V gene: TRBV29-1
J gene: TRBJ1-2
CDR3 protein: SVEGDGGGYT

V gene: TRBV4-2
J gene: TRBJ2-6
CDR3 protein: ASSPPSTQGVGANVLT

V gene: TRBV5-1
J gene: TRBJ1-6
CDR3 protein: ASSPHGGGPVSLAPLH

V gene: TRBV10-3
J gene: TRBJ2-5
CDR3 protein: AIRGTGPQETQY

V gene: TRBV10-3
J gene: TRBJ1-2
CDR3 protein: ATSEGTASYGYT

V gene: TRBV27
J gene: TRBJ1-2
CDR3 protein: ASSKGTETNYGYT

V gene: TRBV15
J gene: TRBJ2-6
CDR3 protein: ATSRRQGLSGANVLT

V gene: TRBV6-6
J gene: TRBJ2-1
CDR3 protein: ASSYGEGGEQF

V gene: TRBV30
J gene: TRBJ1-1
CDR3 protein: AWGQGSHTEAF

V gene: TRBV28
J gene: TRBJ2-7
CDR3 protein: ATSGAYSYEQY

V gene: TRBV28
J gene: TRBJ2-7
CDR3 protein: ASKTWAGGAYEQY

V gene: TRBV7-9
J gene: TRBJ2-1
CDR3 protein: ASSPGPGLVGNEQF

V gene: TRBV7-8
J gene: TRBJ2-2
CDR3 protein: ASGPRDRGWTGELF

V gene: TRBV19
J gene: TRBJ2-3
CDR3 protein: ASSPPGQWADTQY

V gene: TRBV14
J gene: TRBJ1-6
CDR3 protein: ASSLLNNSPLH

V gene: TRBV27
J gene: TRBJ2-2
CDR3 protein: ASSSPPHTGELF

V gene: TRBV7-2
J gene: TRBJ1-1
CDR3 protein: ASSPTRGGTEAF

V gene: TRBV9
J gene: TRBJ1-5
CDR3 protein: ASSPGVGAANQPQH

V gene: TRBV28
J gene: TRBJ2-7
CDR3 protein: ASSPPDSGGREY

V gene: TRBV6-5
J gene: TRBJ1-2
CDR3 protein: ASFTEVGGYT

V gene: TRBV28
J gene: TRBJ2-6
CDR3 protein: ASSLLFGRARSGANVLT

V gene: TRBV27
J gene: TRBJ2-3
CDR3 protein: ASSLMGDTQY

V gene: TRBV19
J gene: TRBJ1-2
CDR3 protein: ASSTKGGGYGYT

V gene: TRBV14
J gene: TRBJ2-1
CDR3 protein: ASSQPGLRSYNEQF

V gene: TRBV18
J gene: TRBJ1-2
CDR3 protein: ASSPERALYGYT

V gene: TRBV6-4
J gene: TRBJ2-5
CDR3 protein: ASSYSLAGSETQY

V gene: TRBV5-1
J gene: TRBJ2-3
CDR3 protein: ASSLIGPHTDTQY

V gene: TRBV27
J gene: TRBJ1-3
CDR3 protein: ASSSTGKGGNTIY

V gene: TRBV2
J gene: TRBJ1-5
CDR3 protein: ASSVVTGKNQPQH

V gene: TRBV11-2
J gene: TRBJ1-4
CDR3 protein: ASSRQGSGVDKLF

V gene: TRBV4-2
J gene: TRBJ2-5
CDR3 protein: ASSQVGASGQETQY

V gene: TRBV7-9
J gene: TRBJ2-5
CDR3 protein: ASQSAVGETQY

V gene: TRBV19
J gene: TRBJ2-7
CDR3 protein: ASSPPLAASYEQY

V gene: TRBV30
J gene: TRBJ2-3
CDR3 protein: AWSRGATGDTQY

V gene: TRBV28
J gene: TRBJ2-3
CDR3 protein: AAQGTSGDTQY

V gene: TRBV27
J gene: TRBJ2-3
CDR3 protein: ASGGGPPERQY

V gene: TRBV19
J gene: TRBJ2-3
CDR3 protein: ASSIARGRPDTQY

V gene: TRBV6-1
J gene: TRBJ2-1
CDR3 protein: ASQTDRSPYNEQF

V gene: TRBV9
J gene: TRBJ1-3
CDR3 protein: ASSVGTVNTIY

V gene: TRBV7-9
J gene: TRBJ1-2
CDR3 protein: ASSLTPTSGYT

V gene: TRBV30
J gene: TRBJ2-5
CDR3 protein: AWRASLETQY

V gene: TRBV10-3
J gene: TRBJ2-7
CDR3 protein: AISGPLSYEQY

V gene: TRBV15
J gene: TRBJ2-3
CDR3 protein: ATSRTESSTDTQY

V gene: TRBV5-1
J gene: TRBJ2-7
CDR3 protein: ASKIAGGPYEQY

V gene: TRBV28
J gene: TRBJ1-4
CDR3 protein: ASSLVYGEKLF